Listed here are 22 T cell receptor beta chains from one sample, sequenced in a study of blood T cells in healthy people across ages (dated by TCRdb to about 2015). The library was produced with 5' RACE. These reads were obtained on an Illumina HiSeq 2500. A second about 7 to 11 cycle PCR used a sample-barcoded 5' primer and a J-beta primer mix. Through fastp at Q25 and MiXCR, TCRdb rebuilt clones from the public reads, retaining in-frame beta chains. Rows are combined by CDR3 protein, so each entry shows the most common genes and DNA. Within this sample are over 700,000 distinct CDR3 sequences, with roughly 25% of them counted one time only. More than 8% of the sample lies in the top ten. The same data also contributed to another study, on T cells of mothers and their children.

The sequenced material came from blood. These receptors were taken from a boy aged 5-17 years in good health.

The rearrangement joins TRBV4-1 to TRBJ2-5; D uncertain. TRBJ2-7 matches the DNA end more closely, so the J call is doubtful. Germline V gene data show CDR1 as MGHRA and CDR2 as YSYEKL. CDR3 size: 14 residues. CDR3 region: CASSQEFRTDEQYF. CDR3 in DNA: TGCGCCAGCAGCCAAGAATTCAGGACGGACGAGCAGTACTTC.

This chain uses TRBV29-1 with TRBJ2-2; a weak D match, TRBD2 (6 bases). There are 12 residues in the CDR3. CDR1 and CDR2 from the germline V gene are SQVTM and ANQGSEA. The V and J ends lost 3 bases and 6 bases respectively, with 8 bases between them. The CDR3 here is CSVDGGSGELFF. The CDR3 coding sequence is TGCAGCGTTGATGGAGGGTCCGGGGAGCTGTTTTTT.

The rearrangement joins TRBV14 to TRBJ1-1; D ambiguous. The V and J ends lost 7 bases and 1 base respectively, with 10 bases between them. This CDR3 comprises 13 residues. Looked up from germline, CDR1 is SGHDN and CDR2 is FVKESK. In DNA form, the CDR3 reads TGTGCCAGCACCCGCGAGCGGAACACTGAAGCTTTCTTT. Protein sequence: CASTRERNTEAFF.

As regards this clonotype: The conserved final phenylalanine or tryptophan is absent from the CDR3, which likely points to a read error. The gene calls are TRBV6-1 and TRBJ2-3, with a possible D match to TRBD1 (6 bases). Germline values: CDR1 MNHNS, CDR2 SASEGT. The ends were cut back, 5 bases at V and 1 base at J, with 10 bases in the middle. The CDR3 loop spans 14 amino acids. DNA for the CDR3: TGTGCCAGCAGTCCTAGACAGGGCACAGATACGCAGTATTTA. It yields the protein CASSPRQGTDTQYL.

This clonotype was counted a few times. This chain links TRBV28 with TRBJ1-5; D is undetermined. Deletions cut 5 bases from V and 6 bases from J, with 20 bases between. The CDR3 sequence is 16 residues long. CDR1 is MDHEN, CDR2 SYDVKM, per germline. CDR3 nucleotide sequence: TGTGCCAGCAGTCCCCGTCGAGGGTATAAGGCTCAGCCCCAGCATTTT. Amino acid sequence: CASSPRRGYKAQPQHF.

The genes are TRBV7-2 and TRBJ1-2; 12 bases fit TRBD1. Trimming cost V 4 bases and J 3 bases; bases outside gene matches: 12. In germline, CDR1 is SGHTA, CDR2 FQGNSA. CDR3 length: 18 residues. The CDR3 DNA reads as TGTGCCAGCAGCTCGTCCCGGGACAGGGGGCATCGGGACTATGGCTACACCTTC. Translated: CASSSSRDRGHRDYGYTF.

This chain uses TRBV3-1 with TRBJ2-7; 9 positions agree with TRBD1. The CDR3 sequence is 18 residues long. CDR1 is LGHDT, CDR2 YNNKEL, per germline (reference sequence). The junction had 11 bases not matched to a gene; V was cut back by 0 bases and J by 2 bases. CDR3 sequence reads: CASSQEGQGWGKTYEQYF. CDR3 coding DNA: TGTGCCAGCAGCCAAGAGGGACAGGGTTGGGGAAAAACCTACGAGCAGTACTTC.

This clonotype was observed a few times. V is TRBV3-1 and J is TRBJ2-7; 7 positions agree with TRBD1. The CDR3 has 15 residues. The V gene end was trimmed by 1 base and the J gene end by 0 bases; junction bases not matched to a gene: 3. Germline values: CDR1 LGHDT, CDR2 YNNKEL (reference sequence). CDR3 sequence reads: CASSQGRQGSYEQYF. For the CDR3, the DNA is TGTGCCAGCAGCCAAGGCCGACAGGGCTCCTACGAGCAGTACTTC.

The chain couples TRBV20-1 to TRBJ2-3; 8 bases match TRBD1. V shed 5 bases, J shed 6 bases, and the junction held 13 bases outside the gene matches. The CDR3 runs 15 residues. Germline CDR1 and CDR2: DFQATT and SNEGSKA (reference sequence). CDR3 coding DNA: TGCAGTGCTCCTCCGTGGGGGACAGGTCCCGATACGCAGTATTTT. Protein product: CSAPPWGTGPDTQYF.

V is TRBV6-5 and J is TRBJ1-2, with TRBD1 identical over 7 bases. After removal of 2 bases from V and 7 bases from J, the junction contained 13 bases not matched to a gene. The germline CDR1 and CDR2 sequences are MNHEY and SVGAGI. The CDR3 contains 16 residues. The CDR3 protein is CASSYVSGQAFGGYTF. The CDR3 DNA reads TGTGCCAGCAGTTACGTGTCCGGACAGGCGTTTGGTGGCTACACCTTC.

The chain joins TRBV15 to TRBJ2-5; D might be TRBD1 or TRBD2, each matching 5 bases. The DNA end is more similar to TRBJ2-1, so the J call may be wrong. Germline CDR1 LNHNV, CDR2 YYDKDF (reference sequence). The CDR3 has 18 residues. CDR3 sequence (DNA): TGTGCCACCAGCAGAGGGAAAACCGGGACCATTAAGGTGAATGAGCAGTTCTTC. This encodes CATSRGKTGTIKVNEQFF.

V usage is TRBV10-3 and J usage is TRBJ1-5; D is uncertain. CDR1 and CDR2 (germline): ENHRY, SYGVKD. The CDR3 runs 14 residues. V was cut by 0 bases and J by 5 bases, with 8 bases left in between. CDR3 sequence: CAISESTLDQPQHF. The CDR3 coding sequence is TGTGCCATCAGTGAGTCGACTCTTGATCAGCCCCAGCATTTT.

V gene TRBV5-1 combines with J gene TRBJ2-3; TRBD2 is a possible D gene (7 bases). Germline CDR1 is SGHRS and CDR2 is YFSETQ. V gave up 6 bases and J gave up 0 bases, with 14 bases separating them. The CDR3 is 15 amino acids. This CDR3 reads CASNLQGGSTDTQYF. CDR3 DNA sequence: TGCGCCAGCAACCTACAGGGAGGGAGCACAGATACGCAGTATTTT.

Only a few counts were recorded for this clonotype. The V gene is TRBV10-3, the J gene TRBJ2-7; TRBD1 might be the D (6 bases). The CDR3 consists of 15 residues. Looked up from germline, CDR1 is ENHRY and CDR2 is SYGVKD. The germline V and J ends were trimmed by 3 bases and 5 bases, with 17 bases remaining between them. CDR3 protein: CAISDLTGSDHEQYF. Written as DNA, the CDR3 is TGTGCCATCAGTGACCTGACAGGTTCGGACCACGAGCAGTACTTC.

About this clonotype itself: The junction differs from germline at one of its ends, possibly a read error. The CDR3 loop reads CANSPRTSGPYEQYF. For the CDR3, the DNA is TGTGCCAACAGCCCCCGGACTAGCGGACCCTACGAGCAGTACTTC. The chain carries TRBV4-2 and TRBJ2-5; 10 bases line up with TRBD2. The DNA matches TRBJ2-7 better at its end, which makes the J call doubtful. The germline V gene encodes CDR1 LGHNA and CDR2 YNFKEQ. The CDR3 has 15 amino acids.

In its sample, this clonotype was seen a few times. This rearrangement joins TRBV6-5 to TRBJ2-1; 9 nucleotides align to TRBD1. The CDR3 covers 15 residues. The germline V gene has CDR1 MNHEY and CDR2 SVGAGI. Trimming at V came to 4 bases and at J to 9 bases, leaving 10 bases not matched to a gene. In DNA, the CDR3 is TGTGCCAGCAGTTCAACCGGGACAGGGAGGGGTGAGCAGTTCTTC. It specifies CASSSTGTGRGEQFF.

The CDR3 nucleotides are TGTGCCAGCCAAGAGTCACCTGGGACCTTCAATCAGCCCCAGCATTTT. This gives the protein CASQESPGTFNQPQHF. The chain uses TRBV12-3 or TRBV12-4 and TRBJ1-5, with TRBD1 as a possible D gene (5 bases). There are 16 residues in the CDR3. Deletions cut 8 bases from V and 3 bases from J, with 20 bases between.

This rearrangement joins TRBV7-2 to TRBJ2-2; D gene ambiguous. CDR1 and CDR2 (germline): SGHTA, FQGNSA. The CDR3 sequence is 14 residues long. V lost 4 bases, J lost 5 bases, and 11 bases lay in between. CDR3 sequence (DNA): TGTGCCAGCAGCTCCCAGGTCGAGACCGGGGAGCTGTTTTTT. The encoded protein is CASSSQVETGELFF.

V is TRBV21-1 and J is TRBJ2-5; TRBD1 is the table's D call and was not checked against the DNA. TRBV21-1 is a pseudogene segment. The CDR3 is 15 residues long. The CDR3 nucleotides read TGTGCCAGCAGCAAAGACGGAACAGGGGAAGAGACCCAGTACTTC. Amino acids: CASSKDGTGEETQYF.

Regarding this clonotype: Without the conserved terminal phenylalanine or tryptophan, this CDR3 likely stems from a read error. This chain joins TRBV3-1 and TRBJ2-3; 9 bases align to TRBD2. The CDR3 extends over 17 amino acids. J was trimmed by 3 bases and V by 1 base; bases with no gene match: 8. In germline, CDR1 is LGHDT, CDR2 YNNKEL (reference sequence). The CDR3 is CASSQGGSGSRTDTQYL. CDR3 nucleotides: TGTGCCAGCAGCCAAGGCGGTAGCGGGAGTAGAACAGATACGCAGTATCTT.

J is TRBJ1-1 and V is TRBV18; unclear D gene. The CDR3 totals 15 residues. The V end lost 4 bases, the J end lost 3 bases, and 15 bases lay between the germline ends. Per the germline V gene, CDR1 is KGHSH and CDR2 is LQKENI. The CDR3 DNA is TGTGCCAGCTCACTTGCGACCCCTGGGGACACTGAAGCTTTCTTT. Translated, it gives CASSLATPGDTEAFF.

The chain recombines TRBV7-8 with TRBJ2-7, with 10 bases lining up with TRBD2. The CDR3 spans 17 residues. The V and J ends lost 1 base and 4 bases, in that order; junction bases with no gene match: 10. CDR1 and CDR2 (germline): SGHVS, FQNEAQ. For the CDR3, the DNA is TGTGCCAGCAGCTTAGTTAGCGGGAGGACTAAGAATTACGAGCAGTACTTC. Its translation: CASSLVSGRTKNYEQYF.